This T cell receptor beta chain was retrieved from a study of beta chain features in type 1 diabetes. In this sample, this clone turned up a few times. Its target is not known. Trimming removed 4 bases from V and 2 bases from J, with 27 bases in between. CDR1 is MDHEN, CDR2 SYDVKM, per germline. This CDR3 region has 20 residues. Sequenced material consisted of expressed TCRB transcripts (all of the isolated RNA was reverse transcribed). Naive, central memory and regulatory T cell samples came to a mean of about 4 million reads. Produced via immunoSEQ multiplex PCR; TCRdb's table is partial and in-frame only. The data show around 300,000 clones, approximately 11% seen once. General study points: In every one of the four CD4+ subsets, TCRB CDR3s were moderately but significantly shorter in Type 1 diabetes patients.

This sequence originates from a woman aged 25-40 years in good health. The source material was naive CD4+ T cells from blood. The V and J genes are TRBV28 and TRBJ2-4; weak D call: TRBD1 (5 bases). The CDR3 region is CASSWGRGGQREVTKNIQYF. CDR3 bases: TGTGCCAGCAGTTGGGGCCGTGGTGGGCAGCGCGAGGTAACCAAAAACATTCAGTACTTC.